One sample yielded the 23 T cell receptor beta chains listed below, sequenced in a study of graft-versus-host responses after intestinal transplantation. Sequencing used immunoSEQ multiplex PCR; TCRdb keeps in-frame clones, though not all of them. In the table there are 60,000 or so clones, about 90% of which are singletons. This specimen was PBMCs, taken about 120 days after intestinal transplantation. The receptor set was obtained from a human patient who received an intestinal transplant, so some T cells may come from the graft donor.

V and J are TRBV4-1 and TRBJ1-1; D unclear. The CDR3 sequence is 13 residues long. With 1 base removed from V and 5 bases from J, the gap between germline ends came to 8 bases. Per germline, CDR1 MGHRA and CDR2 YSYEKL. DNA of the CDR3: TGCGCCAGCAGCCAAGGGAGCGGGACTGAAGCTTTCTTT. Encoded protein: CASSQGSGTEAFF.

The CDR3 DNA sequence: TGCGCCAGCAGCTTGGGAATAGCGGGGGCCACCCAAGAGACCCAGTACTTC. This encodes CASSLGIAGATQETQYF. The gene calls are TRBV5-1 and TRBJ2-5; 9 positions match TRBD2. CDR1 SGHRS and CDR2 YFSETQ come from the germline V gene. CDR3 size: 17 residues. The J segment lost 1 base and the V segment lost 0 bases, leaving 7 bases of the junction unmatched.

This chain connects TRBV19 to TRBJ2-1, with D possibly being TRBD1 (5 bases). Germline loops: CDR1 LNHDA, CDR2 SQIVND (reference sequence). This CDR3 is built from 16 residues. Trimming cost V 3 bases and J 0 bases, with 12 bases left between them. The CDR3 DNA reads TGTGCCAGTAGTATCCCGCGTGACAGCTCCTACAATGAGCAGTTCTTC. Amino acids: CASSIPRDSSYNEQFF.

The chain employs TRBV10-3 and TRBJ1-1; D gene ambiguous. CDR1 and CDR2 (germline): ENHRY, SYGVKD. This CDR3 has 12 residues. V was shortened by 0 bases and J by 11 bases, with 10 bases between the two germline ends. The CDR3 here is CAISESETAAFF. CDR3 DNA sequence: TGTGCCATCAGTGAGTCGGAAACGGCTGCTTTCTTT.

The CDR3 reads CASRLAGGLTDTQYF. CDR3 nucleotides: TGTGCCAGCAGATTAGCGGGGGGCCTCACAGATACGCAGTATTTT. The chain recombines TRBV5-4 with TRBJ2-3; 10 bases line up with TRBD2. In germline, CDR1 is SGHNT, CDR2 YYREEE (reference sequence). After removal of 5 bases from V and 2 bases from J, the junction contained 5 bases not matched to a gene. The CDR3 is 15 amino acids.

The rearrangement links TRBV28 to TRBJ2-7; possibly TRBD1 or TRBD2 for D (5 bases each). Deletions cut 4 bases from V and 0 bases from J, with 7 bases between. The germline CDR1 and CDR2 sequences are MDHEN and SYDVKM. This CDR3 region has 13 residues. The CDR3 sequence is CASSSGSSYEQYF. In DNA, the CDR3 is TGTGCCAGCAGTTCAGGGAGCTCCTACGAGCAGTACTTC.

This rearrangement joins TRBV28 to TRBJ2-7; D is undetermined. The CDR3 extends over 13 amino acids. V lost 6 bases to trimming and J lost 3 bases, with 12 bases between them. Germline lookup yields CDR1 MDHEN and CDR2 SYDVKM. CDR3 sequence (DNA): TGTGCCAGCAGCCCACGGCCTCTCTACGAGCAGTACTTC. Its translation: CASSPRPLYEQYF.

This CDR3 is CASSLGAGGPAEQYF. CDR3 DNA sequence: TGTGCCAGCAGCTTAGGAGCCGGGGGTCCCGCCGAGCAGTACTTC. The chain has TRBV7-8 and TRBJ2-7; tentative D call: TRBD2 (6 bases). In germline, CDR1 is SGHVS, CDR2 FQNEAQ. Trimming stripped 1 base from V and 6 bases from J, with 16 bases between. CDR3 size: 15 residues.

The gene calls are TRBV28 and TRBJ1-2; D not resolved. The CDR3 sequence is 15 residues long. Trimming removed 8 bases from V and 3 bases from J, with 19 bases in between. Germline V gene data show CDR1 as MDHEN and CDR2 as SYDVKM. This CDR3 reads CASPPQRRRYYGYTF. CDR3 DNA: TGTGCCAGCCCCCCCCAGCGAAGGAGATACTATGGCTACACCTTC.

Of note for this clone: At one end, the junction sequence differs from germline, possibly due to a read error. Other DNA sequences of this sample code for an identical CDR3. The V and J genes are TRBV13 and TRBJ1-4; TRBD1 agrees at 7 bases. Germline V CDR1 and CDR2: PRHDT, FYEKMQ (reference sequence). This CDR3 has 16 amino acids. The CDR3 DNA follows: TGTGCCAGCAGCTTAGGCCAGGGACAGCCAAATGAAAAGCTGTTTTTT. Translated, it gives CASSLGQGQPNEKLFF. Looking up the rest from reference TRBV13 and TRBJ1-4 gives the full variable domain: AAGVIQSPRHLIKEKRETATLKCYPIPRHDTVYWYQQGPGQDPQFLISFYEKMQSDKGSIPDRFSAQQFSDYHSELNMSSLELGDSALYFCASSLGQGQPNEKLFFGSGTQLSVL.

V gene TRBV9 combines with J gene TRBJ2-3; D call uncertain. This CDR3 spans 11 amino acids. CDR1 is SGDLS, CDR2 YYNGEE, per germline. Trimming removed 0 bases from V and 6 bases from J, with 2 bases in between. The CDR3 here is CASSVEDTQYF. The CDR3 DNA follows: TGTGCCAGCAGCGTAGAGGATACGCAGTATTTT.

The J gene is TRBJ1-2, the V gene TRBV10-3; maybe TRBD1 (5 bases). The germline gives CDR1 ENHRY, CDR2 SYGVKD. The CDR3 has 18 residues. V lost 4 bases, J lost 0 bases, and 21 bases lay in between. CDR3 region: CAISGGESTPSPNYGYTF. The CDR3 nucleotides read TGTGCCATCAGTGGGGGGGAGTCTACTCCTTCTCCTAACTATGGCTACACCTTC.

The rearrangement uses TRBV7-8 and TRBJ1-1; no firm D call. The V end lost 1 base, the J end lost 1 base, and 4 bases lay between the germline ends. This CDR3 is 13 amino acids long. The germline gives CDR1 SGHVS, CDR2 FQNEAQ. The CDR3 DNA reads as TGTGCCAGCAGCTTAGGTCGGAACACTGAAGCTTTCTTT. This sequence encodes CASSLGRNTEAFF.

The J gene is TRBJ2-3, the V gene TRBV9; 10 nucleotides line up with TRBD2. The CDR3 contains 16 residues. Looked up from germline, CDR1 is SGDLS and CDR2 is YYNGEE. V gave up 0 bases and J gave up 8 bases; unmatched junction bases: 9. CDR3 nucleotide sequence: TGTGCCAGCAGCGTAGGGCTAGCGGGGGTAGAAGGTACGCAGTATTTT. Translation gives CASSVGLAGVEGTQYF.

The chain joins TRBV2 to TRBJ2-7; 7 bases are a match to TRBD2. Unmatched junction bases numbered 5, after V lost 0 bases and J lost 3 bases. CDR3 size: 15 residues. Germline CDR1 and CDR2: SNHLY and FYNNEI. CDR3 in amino acids: CASSEAGTTVYEQYF. The CDR3 DNA sequence: TGTGCCAGCAGTGAAGCAGGGACTACTGTCTACGAGCAGTACTTC.

This clone was counted once. The chain uses TRBV19 and TRBJ1-2; D gene ambiguous. This CDR3 spans 12 amino acids. Trimming stripped 4 bases from V and 4 bases from J, with 7 bases between. Germline CDR1 LNHDA, CDR2 SQIVND (reference sequence). This CDR3 reads CASSTERYGYTF. As DNA, the CDR3 is TGTGCCAGTAGTACCGAACGCTATGGCTACACCTTC.

This sequence joins TRBV5-5 and TRBJ2-3; TRBD2 is a possible D gene (7 bases). Germline V gene data show CDR1 as SGHKS and CDR2 as YYEKEE (reference sequence). This CDR3 comprises 17 residues. Trimming pared 0 bases from V and 2 bases from J, leaving 16 bases between. The CDR3 DNA follows: TGTGCCAGCAGCTTGGTAGCAGGGGACTACTTCACAGATACGCAGTATTTT. It encodes CASSLVAGDYFTDTQYF.

V usage is TRBV7-3 and J usage is TRBJ2-2, with a tentative D call TRBD1 (6 bases). The germline gives CDR1 SGHTA, CDR2 FQGTGA. The CDR3 totals 15 residues. The ends were cut back, 5 bases at V and 7 bases at J, with 17 bases in the middle. CDR3 nucleotides: TGTGCCAGCAGCCCAGGGGCAGGGAATGTCGGGGAGCTGTTTTTT. Protein sequence: CASSPGAGNVGELFF.

The rearrangement joins TRBV15 to TRBJ2-3, with D possibly being TRBD2 (5 bases). The ends were cut back, 5 bases at V and 0 bases at J, with 12 bases in the middle. Germline assignment: CDR1 LNHNV and CDR2 YYDKDF (reference sequence). CDR3 length: 15 residues. CDR3 DNA: TGTGCCACCAGCCTAGGCCGGGGTAGCACAGATACGCAGTATTTT. Encoded protein: CATSLGRGSTDTQYF. The whole variable domain, remainder taken from reference TRBV15 and TRBJ2-3, is DAMVIQNPRYQVTQFGKPVTLSCSQTLNHNVMYWYQQKSSQAPKLLFHYYDKDFNNEADTPDNFQSRRPNTSFCFLDIRSPGLGDTAMYLCATSLGRGSTDTQYFGPGTRLTVL.

This chain connects TRBV20-1 to TRBJ2-1; D assignment may be TRBD1 or TRBD2 (5 bases each). The germline V gene has CDR1 DFQATT and CDR2 SNEGSKA (reference sequence). Trimming removed 5 bases from V and 16 bases from J, with 9 bases in between. This CDR3 is built from 8 residues. The CDR3, as DNA: TGCAGTGCTGGGGGTTCTTTCTTC. Amino acids: CSAGGSFF.

The chain employs TRBV18 and TRBJ2-2; no definite D call. Trimming left V 3 bases short and J 4 bases short, with 9 bases between. From germline, CDR1 is KGHSH and CDR2 LQKENI. The length of the CDR3 is 14 residues. CDR3 in DNA: TGTGCCAGCTCACCGAACCCAAGCACCGGGGAGCTGTTTTTT. This encodes CASSPNPSTGELFF.

This clone has more than one count but fewer than ten. The chain recombines TRBV7-9 with TRBJ1-2; 7 positions agree with TRBD1. Germline-derived CDR1 and CDR2 are SEHNR and FQNEAQ (reference sequence). Trimming cost V 5 bases and J 10 bases; bases outside gene matches: 7. The CDR3 sequence is 12 residues long. CDR3 region: CASSVPGQHYTF. The CDR3 region has the DNA TGTGCCAGCAGCGTTCCGGGACAGCACTACACCTTC.

The gene calls are TRBV28 and TRBJ2-1; TRBD2 matches 11 bases. This CDR3 region has 15 residues. The germline CDR1 and CDR2 sequences are MDHEN and SYDVKM. Germline trimming cut 5 bases from V and 7 bases from J; bases unmatched to any gene: 7. The CDR3 loop is CASSLAGGTLNEQFF. CDR3 DNA sequence: TGTGCCAGCAGTCTAGCGGGAGGTACCCTAAATGAGCAGTTCTTC.